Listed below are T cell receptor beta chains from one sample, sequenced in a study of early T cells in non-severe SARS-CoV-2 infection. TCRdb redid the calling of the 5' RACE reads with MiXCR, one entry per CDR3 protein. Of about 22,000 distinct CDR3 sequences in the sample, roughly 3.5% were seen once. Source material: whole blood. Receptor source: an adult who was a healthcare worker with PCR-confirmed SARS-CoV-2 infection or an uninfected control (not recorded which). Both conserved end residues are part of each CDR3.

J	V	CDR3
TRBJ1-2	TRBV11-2	CASSLDRTGGYTF
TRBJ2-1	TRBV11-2	CASSLRTRAGGNEQFF
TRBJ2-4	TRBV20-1	CSAPPVTGKNIQYF
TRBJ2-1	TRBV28	CASSLPRDSGNNEQFF
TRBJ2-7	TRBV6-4	CASTFLRALTYEQYF
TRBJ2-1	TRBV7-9	CASSLASDNEQFF
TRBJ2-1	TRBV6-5	CASRRSASGSPYNEQFF
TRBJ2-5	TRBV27	CASRETGEETQYF
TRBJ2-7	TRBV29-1	CSGTSDRTYEQYF
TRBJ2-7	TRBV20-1	CSATSGGFYEQYF
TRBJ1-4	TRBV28	CASESAGNEKLFF
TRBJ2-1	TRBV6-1	CASSEASRGSYNEQFF
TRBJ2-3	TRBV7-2	CARSTSGGASVSDTQYF
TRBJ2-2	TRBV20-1	CSARTGGDGELFF
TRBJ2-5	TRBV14	CASSQGPWTGLETQYF
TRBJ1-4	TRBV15	CATSRDSTTNEKLFF
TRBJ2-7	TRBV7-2	CASSLGGGRVSSEQYF
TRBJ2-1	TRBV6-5	CASSSGNDAGPYNEQFF
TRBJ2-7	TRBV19	CASSTGTGGPQEQYF